This is a list of T cell receptor beta chains from one sample in a study of beta chain features in type 1 diabetes. Generated by immunoSEQ multiplex PCR, the TCRdb table keeps only in-frame clones and is missing some. The sample includes roughly 250,000 clones, roughly 22% of them seen just once. Input material: naive CD4+ T cells from blood. The receptors originated from a middle-aged woman with type 1 diabetes. CDR3s include the opening cysteine and the closing phenylalanine or tryptophan. Fields, in order: D gene, V gene, clone size, J gene, CDR3 protein, CDR3 DNA. D genes are given only for firm matches. Only some rows state a clone size, as once, few, many or a class for expanded clones.

D gene: NA; V gene: TRBV29-1; clone size: few; J gene: TRBJ2-7; CDR3 protein: CSAGRTDYEQYF; CDR3 DNA: TGCAGCGCCGGCAGGACAGACTACGAGCAGTACTTC
D gene: TRBD1; V gene: TRBV5-1; clone size: few; J gene: TRBJ1-6; CDR3 protein: CASSRSMTGFDAPLHF; CDR3 DNA: TGCGCCAGCAGCCGTAGTATGACAGGGTTTGATGCACCCCTCCACTTT
D gene: NA; V gene: TRBV28; clone size: few; J gene: TRBJ1-2; CDR3 protein: CASINQGVYGYTF; CDR3 DNA: TGTGCCAGCATCAACCAAGGGGTTTATGGCTACACCTTC
D gene: NA; V gene: TRBV5-4; clone size: NA; J gene: TRBJ1-1; CDR3 protein: CASSLGGSGTEAFF; CDR3 DNA: TGTGCCAGCAGCTTAGGAGGGTCGGGCACTGAAGCTTTCTTT
D gene: TRBD1; V gene: TRBV18; clone size: few; J gene: TRBJ2-5; CDR3 protein: CASSRRGTAEETQYF; CDR3 DNA: TGTGCCAGCTCACGAAGAGGGACAGCAGAAGAGACCCAGTACTTC
D gene: NA; V gene: TRBV28; clone size: once; J gene: TRBJ2-7; CDR3 protein: CASRTDSGQQKQYF; CDR3 DNA: TGTGCCAGCAGGACAGATTCGGGACAACAAAAGCAGTACTTC
D gene: TRBD2; V gene: TRBV7-3; clone size: NA; J gene: TRBJ2-1; CDR3 protein: CASSVLSGTTYNEQFF; CDR3 DNA: TGTGCCAGCAGCGTCCTTAGCGGGACAACCTACAATGAGCAGTTCTTC
D gene: NA; V gene: TRBV20-1; clone size: few; J gene: TRBJ2-7; CDR3 protein: CSASRGEQYF; CDR3 DNA: TGCAGTGCAAGCAGGGGTGAGCAGTACTTC
D gene: NA; V gene: TRBV18; clone size: few; J gene: TRBJ1-5; CDR3 protein: CASSPSPTRQPQHF; CDR3 DNA: TGTGCCAGCTCACCTTCCCCAACCCGGCAGCCCCAGCATTTT
D gene: TRBD1; V gene: TRBV5-1; clone size: few; J gene: TRBJ1-2; CDR3 protein: CASSLGGTEAYTF; CDR3 DNA: TGCGCCAGCAGCTTGGGCGGGACAGAGGCCTACACCTTC
D gene: NA; V gene: TRBV4-3; clone size: NA; J gene: TRBJ1-5; CDR3 protein: CASSQDVGNQPQHF; CDR3 DNA: TGCGCCAGCAGCCAAGATGTCGGGAATCAGCCCCAGCATTTT
D gene: TRBD1; V gene: TRBV7-2; clone size: few; J gene: TRBJ2-7; CDR3 protein: CASSPRQGTYEQYF; CDR3 DNA: TGTGCCAGCAGCCCCCGACAGGGGACCTACGAGCAGTACTTC
D gene: TRBD2; V gene: TRBV4-1; clone size: NA; J gene: TRBJ2-1; CDR3 protein: CASSQDLERGWLDEQFF; CDR3 DNA: TGCGCCAGCAGCCAAGATCTGGAGCGGGGGTGGTTGGATGAGCAGTTCTTC
D gene: NA; V gene: TRBV30; clone size: NA; J gene: TRBJ2-2; CDR3 protein: CAWSLRGRAGELFF; CDR3 DNA: TGTGCCTGGAGTCTCAGGGGAAGGGCCGGGGAGCTGTTTTTT
D gene: NA; V gene: TRBV30; clone size: NA; J gene: TRBJ2-2; CDR3 protein: CAWGWGVLFTGELFF; CDR3 DNA: TGTGCCTGGGGTTGGGGGGTTCTCTTCACCGGGGAGCTGTTTTTT
D gene: NA; V gene: TRBV2; clone size: NA; J gene: TRBJ2-7; CDR3 protein: CASKVPAGSPYEQYF; CDR3 DNA: TGTGCCAGCAAAGTCCCCGCCGGGTCTCCCTACGAGCAGTACTTC
D gene: TRBD1; V gene: TRBV10-3; clone size: NA; J gene: TRBJ2-7; CDR3 protein: CAISEGTGGGYEQYF; CDR3 DNA: TGTGCCATCAGTGAGGGTACAGGGGGCGGCTACGAGCAGTACTTC
D gene: NA; V gene: TRBV15; clone size: NA; J gene: TRBJ1-6; CDR3 protein: CATSRDSTGLGNSPLHF; CDR3 DNA: TGTGCCACCAGCAGAGATAGTACGGGGTTGGGTAATTCACCCCTCCACTTT
D gene: TRBD1; V gene: TRBV30; clone size: NA; J gene: TRBJ2-5; CDR3 protein: CAWSVPQGVPETQYF; CDR3 DNA: TGTGCCTGGAGTGTACCGCAGGGGGTGCCGGAGACCCAGTACTTC
D gene: TRBD2; V gene: TRBV18; clone size: few; J gene: TRBJ2-1; CDR3 protein: CASSSSTSGNYNEQFF; CDR3 DNA: TGTGCCAGCTCATCCTCGACTAGCGGGAACTACAATGAGCAGTTCTTC
D gene: TRBD1; V gene: TRBV28; clone size: few; J gene: TRBJ1-5; CDR3 protein: CASTLLTGQLKPQHF; CDR3 DNA: TGTGCCAGCACTTTATTGACAGGGCAATTGAAACCCCAGCATTTT
D gene: NA; V gene: TRBV29-1; clone size: few; J gene: TRBJ1-4; CDR3 protein: CSVSDSKPNEKLFF; CDR3 DNA: TGCAGCGTCTCGGACAGCAAGCCGAATGAAAAACTGTTTTTT
D gene: NA; V gene: TRBV27; clone size: NA; J gene: TRBJ1-4; CDR3 protein: CASSFREGIGEKLFF; CDR3 DNA: TGTGCCAGCAGTTTTCGGGAGGGTATTGGTGAAAAACTGTTTTTT
D gene: NA; V gene: TRBV29-1; clone size: few; J gene: TRBJ1-1; CDR3 protein: CSVLEGPYTEAFF; CDR3 DNA: TGCAGCGTTTTGGAGGGACCCTACACTGAAGCTTTCTTT
D gene: TRBD1; V gene: TRBV29-1; clone size: NA; J gene: TRBJ1-1; CDR3 protein: CSVEVEQGGTEAFF; CDR3 DNA: TGCAGCGTTGAAGTTGAACAGGGGGGCACTGAAGCTTTCTTT
D gene: TRBD2; V gene: TRBV10-3; clone size: few; J gene: TRBJ2-1; CDR3 protein: CAISGLSGSSYNEQFF; CDR3 DNA: TGTGCCATCAGTGGCCTTAGCGGGAGCTCCTACAATGAGCAGTTCTTC
D gene: NA; V gene: TRBV7-2; clone size: NA; J gene: TRBJ1-6; CDR3 protein: CASSSYGSYNSPLHF; CDR3 DNA: TGTGCCAGCAGCTCCTACGGCTCCTATAATTCACCCCTCCACTTT
D gene: TRBD2; V gene: TRBV7-9; clone size: NA; J gene: TRBJ2-1; CDR3 protein: CASSRGLAGVASYNEQFF; CDR3 DNA: TGTGCCAGCAGCCGGGGACTAGCGGGCGTCGCCTCCTACAATGAGCAGTTCTTC
D gene: TRBD2; V gene: TRBV15; clone size: NA; J gene: TRBJ2-2; CDR3 protein: CATSRGGLANTGELFF; CDR3 DNA: TGTGCCACCAGCAGGGGGGGACTAGCGAACACCGGGGAGCTGTTTTTT
D gene: NA; V gene: TRBV28; clone size: NA; J gene: TRBJ2-7; CDR3 protein: CASSLYAGSYEQYF; CDR3 DNA: TGTGCCAGCAGTTTATACGCCGGCTCCTACGAGCAGTACTTC
D gene: TRBD2; V gene: TRBV7-9; clone size: NA; J gene: TRBJ2-1; CDR3 protein: CASSSGSGSSYNEQFF; CDR3 DNA: TGTGCCAGCAGCTCGGGTAGCGGGAGTTCCTACAATGAGCAGTTCTTC
D gene: NA; V gene: TRBV27; clone size: NA; J gene: TRBJ2-3; CDR3 protein: CASSSPRGGRSTDTQYF; CDR3 DNA: TGTGCCAGCAGTTCCCCCCGCGGGGGCCGGAGCACAGATACGCAGTATTTT
D gene: NA; V gene: TRBV23-1; clone size: NA; J gene: TRBJ1-2; CDR3 protein: CASSQGLGAEGYGYTF; CDR3 DNA: TGCGCCAGCAGTCAAGGCTTGGGGGCCGAGGGCTATGGCTACACCTTC
D gene: NA; V gene: TRBV6-6; clone size: NA; J gene: TRBJ2-5; CDR3 protein: CASSPPARRRGTQYF; CDR3 DNA: TGTGCCAGCAGCCCGCCGGCCCGGCGGAGGGGGACCCAGTACTTC
D gene: NA; V gene: TRBV7-9; clone size: few; J gene: TRBJ2-1; CDR3 protein: CASSFSGSGSYNEQFF; CDR3 DNA: TGTGCCAGCAGCTTCTCCGGCAGCGGCTCCTACAATGAGCAGTTCTTC
D gene: NA; V gene: TRBV28; clone size: NA; J gene: TRBJ2-7; CDR3 protein: CASSLLTGSYEQYF; CDR3 DNA: TGTGCCAGCAGTTTATTGACAGGTTCCTACGAGCAGTACTTC
D gene: NA; V gene: TRBV5-6; clone size: NA; J gene: TRBJ2-1; CDR3 protein: CASSYGGGDEQFF; CDR3 DNA: TGTGCCAGCAGCTACGGTGGCGGGGATGAGCAGTTCTTC
D gene: TRBD1; V gene: TRBV5-4; clone size: few; J gene: TRBJ2-7; CDR3 protein: CASSPDRVREQYF; CDR3 DNA: TGTGCCAGCAGCCCGGACAGGGTGCGCGAGCAGTACTTC
D gene: NA; V gene: TRBV28; clone size: few; J gene: TRBJ1-2; CDR3 protein: CASSFSQGPYGYTF; CDR3 DNA: TGTGCCAGCAGTTTTTCACAGGGTCCCTATGGCTACACCTTC
D gene: TRBD1; V gene: TRBV7-2; clone size: few; J gene: TRBJ2-3; CDR3 protein: CASRDAGQGADTQYF; CDR3 DNA: TGTGCCAGCAGAGATGCCGGACAGGGGGCAGATACGCAGTATTTT